What follows are 18 T cell receptor beta chains derived from one specimen sequenced in a study of regulatory T cells in long-lasting Graves disease. iRepertoire HTBI primers and Arm-PCR of CDR3 regions built TCR beta libraries. Via MiXCR, TCRdb re-called the multiplex PCR reads, giving one row per CDR3 protein. The sample has 500,000 or so distinct CDR3 sequences; 14% are singletons. Specified time point: newly diagnosed GD, antithyroid drugs for less than 3 months. PBMC RNA served as the TCR library source. This same sample was also part of a study on T cells in Graves' hyperthyroidism and ophthalmopathy.

Sequencing used peripheral blood mononuclear cells (PBMCs), obtained at new diagnosis, from a patient treated with antithyroid drugs. These receptors originate from a woman aged 45-59 years with Graves disease.

This clonotype came up many times. The chain is built from TRBV7-3 and TRBJ2-6; the D is unclear. CDR1 SGHTA and CDR2 FQGTGA come from the germline V gene. Trimming stripped 1 base from V and 0 bases from J, with 7 bases between. The CDR3 consists of 16 residues. The DNA of the CDR3 is TGTGCCAGCAGCTTAAGGGCCGACTCTGGGGCCAACGTCCTGACTTTC. Amino acids: CASSLRADSGANVLTF.

This clonotype was observed many times. This sequence joins TRBV6-4 and TRBJ1-1; 7 nucleotides match TRBD1. The CDR3 is 13 amino acids. In germline, CDR1 is MRHNA, CDR2 SNTAGT. The J segment lost 3 bases and the V segment lost 5 bases, leaving 3 bases of the junction unmatched. The CDR3 is CASSQQGDTEAFF. CDR3 nucleotide sequence: TGTGCCAGCAGTCAGCAGGGGGACACTGAAGCTTTCTTT.

The rearrangement uses TRBV29-1 and TRBJ1-2; D not certain. Trimming pared 5 bases from V and 6 bases from J, leaving 19 bases between. From germline, CDR1 is SQVTM and CDR2 ANQGSEA. This CDR3 has 14 residues. This CDR3 reads CSVRSGGSGDGYTF. DNA for the CDR3: TGCAGCGTTAGAAGTGGAGGATCTGGCGATGGCTACACCTTC.

This clonotype has ten or more counts. The J gene is TRBJ2-7, the V gene TRBV30, with 12 positions matching TRBD1. CDR1 and CDR2 from the germline V gene are GTSNPN and SVGIG (reference sequence). The CDR3 extends over 15 amino acids. V dropped 2 bases and J dropped 4; count of bases not matched to a gene: 6. The CDR3 is CAWSLPGQGAYEQYF. In nucleotides, the CDR3 is TGTGCCTGGAGTCTACCGGGACAGGGGGCGTACGAGCAGTACTTC.

This clonotype was detected a few times. This chain joins TRBV7-2 and TRBJ2-7; 15 nucleotides match TRBD2. V was clipped by 3 bases and J by 4 bases; unmatched bases: 10. Germline CDR1 is SGHTA and CDR2 is FQGNSA. The CDR3 loop spans 18 amino acids. In DNA, the CDR3 is TGTGCCAGCAGCTTCACGGGACTAGCGGGAGGTGTAAGTTACGAGCAGTACTTC. This translates into CASSFTGLAGGVSYEQYF.

The chain couples TRBV28 to TRBJ2-3; 13 bases match TRBD2. Germline V gene data show CDR1 as MDHEN and CDR2 as SYDVKM. This CDR3 comprises 18 residues. Losses at the gene ends were 0 bases for V and 7 bases for J; bases not matched to a gene: 10. Here the CDR3 reads CASSLWEPGLAGPNTQYF. CDR3 DNA: TGTGCCAGCAGTTTATGGGAACCGGGACTAGCGGGACCAAATACGCAGTATTTT.

This clonotype was seen a handful of times. The chain joins TRBV9 to TRBJ2-5; 7 nucleotides match TRBD2. The CDR3 is 15 residues long. The V and J ends lost 0 bases and 0 bases, in that order; junction bases with no gene match: 2. Germline V CDR1 and CDR2: SGDLS, YYNGEE. CDR3 in amino acids: CASSVGGGYQETQYF. Written as DNA, the CDR3 is TGTGCCAGCAGCGTAGGCGGGGGATACCAAGAGACCCAGTACTTC.

This clonotype was counted ten times or more. This chain connects TRBV11-1 to TRBJ2-7; TRBD2 matches at 12 bases. The CDR3 totals 16 residues. CDR1 and CDR2 from the germline V gene are SGHAT and FQDESV (reference sequence). V lost 2 bases and J lost 4; bases outside the gene matches: 6. The CDR3 sequence is CASSLSSGRALYEQYF. The CDR3 DNA reads TGTGCCAGCAGCTTATCTAGCGGGAGGGCCCTTTACGAGCAGTACTTC.

A few counts support this clonotype. The V call is TRBV24-1, the J call TRBJ2-3, with D perhaps TRBD1 (5 bases). The CDR3 extends over 13 amino acids. CDR1 and CDR2 (germline): KGHDR, SFDVKD. V was pared by 5 bases and J by 2 bases, with 7 bases between. For the CDR3, the DNA is TGTGCCACCAGTGGGGGCGCCACAGATACGCAGTATTTT. Its protein is CATSGGATDTQYF.

This chain connects TRBV5-1 to TRBJ2-2; 7 positions match TRBD2. CDR3 length: 16 residues. Germline V gene sequence: CDR1 SGHRS, CDR2 YFSETQ. The J segment lost 2 bases and the V segment lost 0 bases, leaving 4 bases of the junction unmatched. CDR3 residues: CASSLVLAENTGELFF. As DNA, the CDR3 is TGCGCCAGCAGCTTGGTCCTAGCGGAAAACACCGGGGAGCTGTTTTTT.

Only a few counts were recorded for this clonotype. The V call is TRBV5-5, the J call TRBJ2-7; D gene unclear. Trimming cost V 2 bases and J 0 bases, with 9 bases left between them. Germline CDR1 is SGHKS and CDR2 is YYEKEE (reference sequence). The CDR3 length is 14 residues. The DNA of the CDR3 is TGTGCCAGCAGCTTCACAGCTACCTCCTACGAGCAGTACTTC. This encodes CASSFTATSYEQYF. The full variable domain, with the rest looked up from reference TRBV5-5 and TRBJ2-7, is DAGVTQSPTHLIKTRGQQVTLRCSPISGHKSVSWYQQVLGQGPQFIFQYYEKEERGRGNFPDRFSARQFPNYSSELNVNALLLGDSALYLCASSFTATSYEQYFGPGTRLTVT.

The chain couples TRBV27 to TRBJ2-7, with 9 bases that match TRBD1. From germline, CDR1 is MNHEY and CDR2 SMNVEV (reference sequence). CDR3 length: 16 amino acids. V gave up 3 bases and J gave up 6 bases; unmatched junction bases: 12. The CDR3 bases are TGTGCCAGCAGTTTTGACAGGGGGGAGTGTGGGGCCGAGCAGTACTTC. This sequence encodes CASSFDRGECGAEQYF.

This clonotype was detected ten times or more. The chain links TRBV12-3 or TRBV12-4 to TRBJ2-3; D is perhaps TRBD2 (6 bases). The CDR3 sequence is 17 residues long. Trimming took off 5 bases at V and 2 bases at J, with 20 bases between the two ends. The CDR3 sequence is CASSAGVGGGTTDTQYF. Written as DNA, the CDR3 is TGTGCCAGCAGTGCTGGCGTAGGTGGCGGGACCACAGATACGCAGTATTTT.

At least ten counts were recorded for this clonotype. This rearrangement joins TRBV18 to TRBJ1-1, with 7 bases aligning to TRBD1. The CDR3 has 15 amino acids. Per the germline V gene, CDR1 is KGHSH and CDR2 is LQKENI. V was clipped by 6 bases and J by 0 bases; unmatched bases: 7. The chain's CDR3 is CASSSGTDMNTEAFF. The DNA for the CDR3 is TGTGCCAGCTCCTCCGGGACAGATATGAACACTGAAGCTTTCTTT. Drawing the rest from reference TRBV18 and TRBJ1-1, the complete variable domain is NAGVMQNPRHLVRRRGQEARLRCSPMKGHSHVYWYRQLPEEGLKFMVYLQKENIIDESGMPKERFSAEFPKEGPSILRIQQVVRGDSAAYFCASSSGTDMNTEAFFGQGTRLTVV.

This clonotype has just a few counts. This could be a read error, since a much larger clone is one nucleotide away. The rearrangement uses TRBV27 and TRBJ2-2; 12 nucleotides match TRBD2. Losses at the gene ends were 8 bases for V and 5 bases for J; bases not matched to a gene: 6. This CDR3 is built from 15 residues. Germline V lookup: CDR1 MNHEY, CDR2 SMNVEV (reference sequence). CDR3 DNA: TGTGCCAGCTACCAAACTAGCGGGAGGACCGGGGAGCTGTTTTTT. Protein: CASYQTSGRTGELFF.

In regard to this clonotype: This may come from a read error, since a much larger clone is one base off. The chain links TRBV30 to TRBJ2-1, with 9 bases identical to TRBD1. The V gene end was trimmed by 5 bases and the J gene end by 6 bases; junction bases not matched to a gene: 14. CDR1 is GTSNPN, CDR2 SVGIG, per germline (reference sequence). The CDR3 covers 16 residues. The CDR3 loop is CAWGQQGAAAVNEQFF. In DNA, the CDR3 is TGTGCCTGGGGCCAACAGGGGGCGGCCGCCGTCAATGAGCAGTTCTTC. Full variable domain (rest looked up from reference TRBV30 and TRBJ2-1): SQTIHQWPATLVQPVGSPLSLECTVEGTSNPNLYWYRQAAGRGLQLLFYSVGIGQISSEVPQNLSASRPQDRQFILSSKKLLLSDSGFYLCAWGQQGAAAVNEQFFGPGTRLTVL.

This clonotype was seen repeatedly, ten times or more. V usage is TRBV6-5 and J usage is TRBJ2-7; no firm D call. V dropped 4 bases and J dropped 0 bases, with 7 bases sitting between them. Germline lookup yields CDR1 MNHEY and CDR2 SVGAGI. This CDR3 comprises 13 residues. In nucleotides, the CDR3 is TGTGCCAGCAGTTTGGGATACTCCTACGAGCAGTACTTC. Translation: CASSLGYSYEQYF.

There are many counts of this clonotype. The J gene is TRBJ1-4, the V gene TRBV6-1; TRBD1 aligns across 7 bases. The CDR3 runs 14 residues. The germline V gene encodes CDR1 MNHNS and CDR2 SASEGT. Losses at the gene ends were 6 bases for V and 7 bases for J; bases not matched to a gene: 8. The CDR3, as DNA: TGTGCCAGCAGGACCGGACAGGAAGGTGAAAAACTGTTTTTT. The encoded protein is CASRTGQEGEKLFF.